These 12 T cell receptor beta chains were sequenced from one sample in a study of blood T cell repertoires in COVID-19. TCRdb keeps only in-frame clones here, not all; method: immunoSEQ multiplex PCR. The sample has some 45,000 clones, 80% to 90% seen once; the top ten hold 8.5% to 10%. Input material: peripheral blood. Receptors were obtained from a human donor in a cohort sampled during active COVID-19.

V usage is TRBV30 and J usage is TRBJ1-2, with 9 bases that match TRBD1. Germline-derived CDR1 and CDR2 are GTSNPN and SVGIG (reference sequence). Losses at the gene ends were 4 bases for V and 0 bases for J; bases not matched to a gene: 12. The CDR3 sequence is 17 residues long. CDR3 sequence (DNA): TGTGCCTGGAAGGACGGGACAGGGCCTATAACTAACTATGGCTACACCTTC. The encoded protein is CAWKDGTGPITNYGYTF.

V gene TRBV4-1 combines with J gene TRBJ2-7; weak D call: TRBD2 (5 bases). This CDR3 contains 14 residues. Trimming left V 0 bases short and J 0 bases short, with 6 bases between. Germline lookup yields CDR1 MGHRA and CDR2 YSYEKL. In DNA form, the CDR3 reads TGCGCCAGCAGCCAAGAACGGGGCTCCTACGAGCAGTACTTC. This sequence encodes CASSQERGSYEQYF.

V usage is TRBV19 and J usage is TRBJ2-3; weak D call: TRBD1 (6 bases). V was shortened by 4 bases and J by 4 bases, with 15 bases between the two germline ends. Per germline, CDR1 LNHDA and CDR2 SQIVND (reference sequence). The CDR3 is made up of 15 amino acids. The CDR3 loop reads CASSSYRESADTQYF. In DNA, the CDR3 is TGTGCCAGTAGTAGTTACAGGGAGAGCGCAGATACGCAGTATTTT.

The chain links TRBV3-1 (or the pseudogene TRBV3-2) to TRBJ2-3; tentatively, D is TRBD2 (6 bases). This CDR3 has 17 amino acids. Germline V CDR1 and CDR2: LGHDT, YNNKEL (reference sequence). Trimming removed 4 bases from V and 2 bases from J, with 19 bases in between. The CDR3 spells CASSLGGRGYYTDTQYF. The CDR3, as DNA: TGTGCCAGCAGCCTAGGTGGCCGGGGGTATTACACAGATACGCAGTATTTT.

This chain uses TRBV19 with TRBJ2-7; 8 bases match TRBD2. With 3 bases clipped from V and 4 bases from J, the junction kept 2 bases outside the gene matches. This CDR3 region has 13 residues. Germline CDR1 reads LNHDA; CDR2 reads SQIVND (reference sequence). The CDR3 is CASSITSGYEQYF. The CDR3 DNA is TGTGCCAGTAGTATTACTAGCGGATACGAGCAGTACTTC.

This clone was detected once. The rearrangement joins TRBV7-8 to TRBJ2-1; D possibly corresponds to TRBD1 (7 bases). CDR1 SGHVS and CDR2 FQNEAQ come from the germline V gene. The CDR3 length is 13 residues. V lost 7 bases and J lost 6, with 13 bases in between. The CDR3 nucleotides read TGTGCCAGCAACGGGCAGGGGGGCAATGAGCAGTTCTTC. Protein: CASNGQGGNEQFF.

CDR3 loop: CASSPGLTNNEKLFF. The CDR3, as DNA: TGCGCCAGCAGCCCGGGACTTACTAATAATGAAAAACTGTTTTTT. The chain carries TRBV5-1 and TRBJ1-4, with a possible D match to TRBD1 (5 bases). V was shortened by 4 bases and J by 4 bases, with 14 bases between the two germline ends. This CDR3 contains 15 residues. Germline-derived CDR1 and CDR2 are SGHRS and YFSETQ. The whole variable domain, filled in from reference TRBV5-1 and TRBJ1-4, reads KAGVTQTPRYLIKTRGQQVTLSCSPISGHRSVSWYQQTPGQGLQFLFEYFSETQRNKGNFPGRFSGRQFSNSRSEMNVSTLELGDSALYLCASSPGLTNNEKLFFGSGTQLSVL.

J is TRBJ1-1 and V is TRBV3-1 (or the pseudogene TRBV3-2); D gene ambiguous. The length of the CDR3 is 13 residues. Trimming took 4 bases from V and 0 from J, leaving 6 bases between them. In germline, CDR1 is LGHDT, CDR2 YNNKEL (reference sequence). The CDR3 loop is CASSLSVNTEAFF. CDR3 DNA sequence: TGTGCCAGCAGCCTTTCAGTGAACACTGAAGCTTTCTTT.

This clone has more than one count but fewer than ten. This chain links TRBV11-2 with TRBJ1-1, with D perhaps TRBD1 (5 bases). The CDR3 totals 15 residues. Looked up from germline, CDR1 is SGHAT and CDR2 is FQNNGV. V lost 0 bases, J lost 3 bases, and 11 bases lay in between. CDR3 DNA: TGTGCCAGCAGCTTAGAGACTGACAGCTACACTGAAGCTTTCTTT. It encodes CASSLETDSYTEAFF.

The chain links TRBV9 to TRBJ1-4; perhaps TRBD1 as D (6 bases). Germline CDR1 reads SGDLS; CDR2 reads YYNGEE. CDR3 length equals 16 residues. The V end lost 4 bases, the J end lost 1 base, and 14 bases lay between the germline ends. This CDR3 is CASSLHREKTNEKLFF. The CDR3 DNA reads TGTGCCAGCAGCTTACACAGGGAGAAAACTAATGAAAAACTGTTTTTT.

The chain employs TRBV5-6 and TRBJ1-1; D gene uncertain. The germline V gene encodes CDR1 SGHDT and CDR2 YYEEEE. Trimming left V 2 bases short and J 0 bases short, with 5 bases between. The CDR3 is 13 amino acids. CDR3 sequence (DNA): TGTGCCAGCAGCTTCTCCCTGAACACTGAAGCTTTCTTT. Translating gives CASSFSLNTEAFF.

The genes are TRBV5-1 and TRBJ2-2, with TRBD1 identical over 12 bases. V dropped 0 bases and J dropped 6; count of bases not matched to a gene: 9. The CDR3 runs to 18 residues. The germline V gene has CDR1 SGHRS and CDR2 YFSETQ. The CDR3 nucleotides read TGCGCCAGCAGCTTGGGGGACAGGGGGCGCGGACTCCCCGGGGAGCTGTTTTTT. Residues: CASSLGDRGRGLPGELFF.